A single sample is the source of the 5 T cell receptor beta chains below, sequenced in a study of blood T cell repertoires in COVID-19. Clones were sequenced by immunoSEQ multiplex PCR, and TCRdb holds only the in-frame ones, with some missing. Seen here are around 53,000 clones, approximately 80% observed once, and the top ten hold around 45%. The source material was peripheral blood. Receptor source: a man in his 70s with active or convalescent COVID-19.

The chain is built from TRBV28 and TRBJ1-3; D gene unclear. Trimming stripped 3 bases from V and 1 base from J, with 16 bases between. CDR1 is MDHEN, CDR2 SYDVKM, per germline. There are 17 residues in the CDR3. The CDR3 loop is CASSFPSGGLSGNTIYF. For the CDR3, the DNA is TGTGCCAGCAGTTTCCCTTCCGGTGGGCTTTCTGGAAACACCATATATTTT.

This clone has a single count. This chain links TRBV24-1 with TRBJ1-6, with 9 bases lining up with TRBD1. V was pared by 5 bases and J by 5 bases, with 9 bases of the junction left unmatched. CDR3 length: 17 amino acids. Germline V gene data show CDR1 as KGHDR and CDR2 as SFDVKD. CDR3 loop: CATSVWGQGMNNSPLHF. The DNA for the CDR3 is TGTGCCACCAGTGTTTGGGGACAGGGCATGAATAATTCACCCCTCCACTTT.

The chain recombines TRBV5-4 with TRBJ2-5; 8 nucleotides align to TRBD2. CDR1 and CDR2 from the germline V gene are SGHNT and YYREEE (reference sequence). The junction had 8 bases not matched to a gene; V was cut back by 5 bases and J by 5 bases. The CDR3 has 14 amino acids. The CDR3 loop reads CASRHGGAMETQYF. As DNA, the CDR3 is TGTGCCAGCAGGCACGGGGGGGCGATGGAGACCCAGTACTTC. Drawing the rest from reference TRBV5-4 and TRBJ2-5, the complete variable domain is ETGVTQSPTHLIKTRGQQVTLRCSSQSGHNTVSWYQQALGQGPQFIFQYYREEENGRGNFPPRFSGLQFPNYSSELNVNALELDDSALYLCASRHGGAMETQYFGPGTRLLVL.

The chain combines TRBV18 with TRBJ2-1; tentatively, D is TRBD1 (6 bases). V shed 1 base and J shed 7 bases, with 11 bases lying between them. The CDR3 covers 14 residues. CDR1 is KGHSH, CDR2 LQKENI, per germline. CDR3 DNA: TGTGCCAGCTCACCACGCGCAGGGGTGAATGAGCAGTTCTTC. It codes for CASSPRAGVNEQFF.

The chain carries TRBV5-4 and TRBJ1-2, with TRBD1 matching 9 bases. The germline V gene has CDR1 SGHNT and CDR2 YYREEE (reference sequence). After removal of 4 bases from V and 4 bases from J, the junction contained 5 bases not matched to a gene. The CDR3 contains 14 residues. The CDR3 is CASSLQGAVYGYTF. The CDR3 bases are TGTGCCAGCAGCCTACAGGGGGCTGTCTATGGCTACACCTTC.